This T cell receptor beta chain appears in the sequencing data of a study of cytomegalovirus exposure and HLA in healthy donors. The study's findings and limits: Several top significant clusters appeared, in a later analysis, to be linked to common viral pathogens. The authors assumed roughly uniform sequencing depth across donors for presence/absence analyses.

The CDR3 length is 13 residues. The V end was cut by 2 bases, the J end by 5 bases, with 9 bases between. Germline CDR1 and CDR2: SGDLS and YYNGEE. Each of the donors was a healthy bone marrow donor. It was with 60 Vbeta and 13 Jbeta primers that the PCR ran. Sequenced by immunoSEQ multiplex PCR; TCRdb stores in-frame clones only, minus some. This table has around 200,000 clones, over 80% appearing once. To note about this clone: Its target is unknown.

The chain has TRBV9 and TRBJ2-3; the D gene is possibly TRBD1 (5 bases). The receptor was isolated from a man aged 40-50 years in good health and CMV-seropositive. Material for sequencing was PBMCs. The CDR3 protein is CASSVGQGDTQYF. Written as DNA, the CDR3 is TGTGCCAGCAGCGTGGGTCAGGGAGATACGCAGTATTTT.